The 12 T cell receptor beta chains below were found in one sample sequenced in a study of cytomegalovirus exposure and HLA in healthy donors. Use of 60 Vbeta and 13 Jbeta primers characterized the PCR. TCRdb's table, derived via immunoSEQ multiplex PCR, lists solely in-frame clones and lacks some. This sample has roughly 130,000 clones, with roughly 74% found just once. The sequenced sample was PBMCs. These TCRs come from a woman in her forties or fifties in good health and CMV-seropositive.

The chain joins TRBV5-4 to TRBJ1-1; 7 bases are a match to TRBD1. The CDR3 has 14 amino acids. CDR1 and CDR2 from the germline V gene are SGHNT and YYREEE (reference sequence). V lost 4 bases, J lost 2 bases, and 5 bases stayed unmatched. In nucleotides, the CDR3 is TGTGCCAGCAGCGTGACAGGGATTAACACTGAAGCTTTCTTT. Its translation is CASSVTGINTEAFF.

The chain is built from TRBV6-1 and TRBJ2-5; TRBD2 aligns across 7 bases. J gave up 1 base and V 0 bases, and 5 bases lay outside the gene matches. The CDR3 is 16 residues long. Germline V CDR1 and CDR2: MNHNS, SASEGT. The CDR3 region is CASSEAPSGPQETQYF. The DNA for the CDR3 is TGTGCCAGCAGTGAAGCGCCTAGCGGACCCCAAGAGACCCAGTACTTC.

J is TRBJ2-2 and V is TRBV25-1, with D maybe TRBD1 (6 bases). V lost 6 bases and J lost 1, with 12 bases in between. The V gene's germline CDR1 is MGHDK and CDR2 SYGVNS. The CDR3 totals 15 residues. CDR3 DNA: TGTGCCAGCAGCAAGGACAGACTGAACACCGGGGAGCTGTTTTTT. It specifies CASSKDRLNTGELFF. Together with reference TRBV25-1 and TRBJ2-2, the CDR3 gives the full variable domain: EADIYQTPRYLVIGTGKKITLECSQTMGHDKMYWYQQDPGMELHLIHYSYGVNSTEKGDLSSESTVSRIRTEHFPLTLESARPSHTSQYLCASSKDRLNTGELFFGEGSRLTVL.

The chain uses TRBV7-9 and TRBJ1-3; D remains ambiguous. The CDR3 runs 12 residues. Trimming pared 8 bases from V and 4 bases from J, leaving 9 bases between. Germline V lookup: CDR1 SEHNR, CDR2 FQNEAQ (reference sequence). The DNA of the CDR3 is TGTGCCAGCTCTAGAACGGGAAACACCATATATTTT. Translation: CASSRTGNTIYF.

The chain links TRBV7-8 to TRBJ1-3, with TRBD1 identical over 11 bases. With 1 base clipped from V and 8 bases from J, the junction kept 4 bases outside the gene matches. The CDR3 is 15 amino acids. Germline V gene lookup returns CDR1 SGHVS and CDR2 FQNEAQ. Here the CDR3 reads CASSLGLGQGDTIYF. As DNA, the CDR3 is TGTGCCAGCAGCTTAGGGTTGGGACAGGGGGACACCATATATTTT.

Points on this clone: Germline is not matched at one junction end, which may reflect a read error. The J gene is TRBJ2-4, the V gene TRBV5-6; a weak D match, TRBD2 (7 bases). Germline V gene data show CDR1 as SGHDT and CDR2 as YYEEEE. The CDR3 covers 15 residues. This CDR3 reads CSSRRGPRGAGIQYF. DNA of the CDR3: TGTTCCAGCAGGCGGGGGCCCCGGGGGGCGGGCATTCAGTACTTC.

This chain uses TRBV10-3 with TRBJ2-6; 7 bases line up with TRBD1. V dropped 11 bases and J dropped 2; count of bases not matched to a gene: 12. CDR1 ENHRY and CDR2 SYGVKD come from the germline V gene. The CDR3 is 16 amino acids. DNA for the CDR3: TGTGCCGCCCGGGACAGCTTTTCGGCTGGGGCCAACGTCCTGACTTTC. Translation: CAARDSFSAGANVLTF.

The V gene is TRBV27, the J gene TRBJ1-4; D unclear. V lost 4 bases, J lost 7 bases, and 13 bases lay in between. This CDR3 region has 14 residues. The germline V gene has CDR1 MNHEY and CDR2 SMNVEV (reference sequence). The DNA of the CDR3 is TGTGCCAGCAGTTGGATCCCCGGGGTTGAAAAACTGTTTTTT. Translation gives CASSWIPGVEKLFF.

With respect to this clone: The same CDR3 arises from other DNA sequences in this sample as well. This sequence joins TRBV5-1 and TRBJ1-2, with D maybe TRBD1 (5 bases). Germline-derived CDR1 and CDR2 are SGHRS and YFSETQ. Trimming cost V 0 bases and J 6 bases, with 9 bases left between them. The CDR3 is 13 residues long. Written as DNA, the CDR3 is TGCGCCAGCAGCTTGGAGGGGATCGATGGCTACACCTTC. Translated: CASSLEGIDGYTF.

This clone appeared once. The chain recombines TRBV6-5 with TRBJ2-5; 7 positions agree with TRBD1. V lost 7 bases to trimming and J lost 6 bases; unmatched junction nucleotides: 11. CDR3 length: 14 amino acids. Germline V gene data show CDR1 as MNHEY and CDR2 as SVGAGI. The CDR3 is CASKGAADSKTQYF. The CDR3 nucleotides read TGTGCCAGCAAGGGGGCGGCGGATTCTAAGACCCAGTACTTC.

This chain joins TRBV4-1 and TRBJ2-6, with TRBD1 matching 9 bases. With 2 bases clipped from V and 0 bases from J, the junction kept 8 bases outside the gene matches. The CDR3 is made up of 19 amino acids. CDR1 is MGHRA and CDR2 is YSYEKL in the germline V gene. CDR3: CASSQTATGGVSGANVLTF. In nucleotides, the CDR3 is TGCGCCAGCAGCCAAACGGCGACAGGGGGAGTCTCTGGGGCCAACGTCCTGACTTTC.

The V and J genes are TRBV7-2 and TRBJ1-2; 7 positions match TRBD1. V lost 5 bases, J lost 3 bases, and 6 bases stayed unmatched. Germline V lookup: CDR1 SGHTA, CDR2 FQGNSA. The CDR3 runs to 14 residues. The CDR3 nucleotides are TGTGCCAGCAGCGGGGACAGCTTCTACTATGGCTACACCTTC. Amino acid sequence: CASSGDSFYYGYTF. Combining the CDR3 with reference TRBV7-2 and TRBJ1-2 gives the whole variable domain GAGVSQSPSNKVTEKGKDVELRCDPISGHTALYWYRQSLGQGLEFLIYFQGNSAPDKSGLPSDRFSAERTGGSVSTLTIQRTQQEDSAVYLCASSGDSFYYGYTFGSGTRLTVV.